The TCR beta chain under discussion was sequenced for a study of response to subunit inactivated influenza vaccine. This clonotype was found a few times. Its specificity is not known. Study-level results: Few new T cells, the authors suggested, are recruited by each seasonal influenza vaccination.

One entry per CDR3 protein, called by TCRdb with MiXCR from the RT-PCR reads. The data show approximately 500,000 distinct CDR3 sequences, roughly 13% seen once. Germline V gene lookup returns CDR1 SQVTM and CDR2 ANQGSEA. This CDR3 region has 11 residues. Trimming pared 5 bases from V and 6 bases from J, leaving 10 bases between. The genes are TRBV29-1 and TRBJ1-2; D may be TRBD1 (6 bases). This receptor was taken from a man between 45 and 60 years old who received an inactivated influenza vaccine. The source material was PBMCs from blood, sampled around seven weeks after vaccination. This chain's CDR3 is CSVRGGDGYTF. The DNA of the CDR3 is TGCAGCGTTCGAGGGGGAGATGGCTACACCTTC.